This is a list of T cell receptor beta chains from one sample in a study of T-cell reconstitution after alpha-beta-depleted transplantation in children. TCRdb reanalysed the PCR reads using MiXCR and keeps one entry per CDR3 protein. The table records around 370,000 distinct CDR3 sequences, about a tenth of them present only once. This specimen consisted of PBMCs from the stem cell graft donor, obtained from the stem cell graft. The receptors shown here come from a human donor who donated a stem cell graft to a child with acute lymphoblastic leukemia. Both conserved end residues are part of each CDR3. A D gene is named only where the DNA matches it firmly. Clone size, where shown, is once, few, many, or a class for clones that have expanded.

d_gene: .; j_gene: TRBJ1-1; v_gene: TRBV30; abundance: many; CDR3aa: CAWSVKGATEAFF; CDR3nt: TGTGCCTGGAGTGTAAAGGGAGCCACTGAAGCTTTCTTT
d_gene: .; j_gene: TRBJ2-3; v_gene: TRBV6-2/TRBV6-3; abundance: few; CDR3aa: CASRRGLTDTQYF; CDR3nt: TGTGCCAGCAGGAGGGGTCTGACAGATACGCAGTATTTT
d_gene: .; j_gene: TRBJ2-7; v_gene: TRBV6-2/TRBV6-3; abundance: .; CDR3aa: CASRSMYEQYF; CDR3nt: TGTGCCAGCAGGTCGATGTATGAGCAGTACTTC
d_gene: TRBD2; j_gene: TRBJ2-3; v_gene: TRBV3-1; abundance: .; CDR3aa: CASSQDWLAETDTQYF; CDR3nt: TGTGCCAGCAGCCAAGATTGGCTAGCGGAGACAGATACGCAGTATTTT
d_gene: .; j_gene: TRBJ2-7; v_gene: TRBV5-8; abundance: many; CDR3aa: CASSWDQAYEQYF; CDR3nt: TGTGCCAGCAGCTGGGACCAAGCCTACGAGCAGTACTTC
d_gene: TRBD2; j_gene: TRBJ2-3; v_gene: TRBV12-3/TRBV12-4; abundance: many; CDR3aa: CASSLRASGRMADTQYF; CDR3nt: TGTGCCAGCAGTTTAAGGGCTAGCGGGAGGATGGCAGATACGCAGTATTTT
d_gene: .; j_gene: TRBJ2-5; v_gene: TRBV5-1; abundance: many; CDR3aa: CASSLVEGSAKTQYF; CDR3nt: TGCGCCAGCAGCTTGGTGGAGGGGTCGGCGAAGACCCAGTACTTC
d_gene: TRBD1; j_gene: TRBJ1-1; v_gene: TRBV3-1; abundance: few; CDR3aa: CASRRTGATNTEAFF; CDR3nt: TGTGCCAGCCGACGGACAGGGGCGACGAACACTGAAGCTTTCTTT
d_gene: .; j_gene: TRBJ2-7; v_gene: TRBV29-1; abundance: .; CDR3aa: CSVEDVGGAGYEQYF; CDR3nt: TGCAGCGTTGAAGATGTGGGGGGAGCGGGCTACGAGCAGTACTTC
d_gene: TRBD2; j_gene: TRBJ2-5; v_gene: TRBV7-2; abundance: .; CDR3aa: CASSLGLAGGRETQYF; CDR3nt: TGTGCCAGCAGCCTCGGACTAGCGGGAGGGAGGGAGACCCAGTACTTC
d_gene: .; j_gene: TRBJ1-4; v_gene: TRBV6-1; abundance: few; CDR3aa: CASSRPPATNEKLFF; CDR3nt: TGTGCCAGCAGTCGCCCACCTGCAACTAATGAAAAACTGTTTTTT
d_gene: TRBD2; j_gene: TRBJ2-1; v_gene: TRBV5-1; abundance: .; CDR3aa: CASSRTVAGVVNEQFF; CDR3nt: TGCGCCAGCAGCAGGACGGTAGCGGGAGTGGTGAATGAGCAGTTCTTC
d_gene: .; j_gene: TRBJ1-5; v_gene: TRBV12-3/TRBV12-4; abundance: .; CDR3aa: CASPLGPLWLSQPQHF; CDR3nt: TGTGCCAGCCCTCTCGGACCGCTCTGGTTGAGTCAGCCCCAGCATTTT
d_gene: TRBD1; j_gene: TRBJ1-2; v_gene: TRBV20-1; abundance: .; CDR3aa: CSASLTGARYGYTF; CDR3nt: TGCAGTGCTAGCCTAACAGGGGCCAGGTATGGCTACACCTTC
d_gene: .; j_gene: TRBJ1-2; v_gene: TRBV4-3; abundance: few; CDR3aa: CASSQELVGGHYGYTF; CDR3nt: TGCGCCAGCAGCCAAGAATTGGTTGGAGGACACTATGGCTACACCTTC
d_gene: TRBD1; j_gene: TRBJ2-2; v_gene: TRBV3-1; abundance: .; CDR3aa: CASSLEDRYAGELFF; CDR3nt: TGTGCCAGCAGCCTGGAGGACAGGTACGCCGGGGAGCTGTTTTTT
d_gene: .; j_gene: TRBJ1-1; v_gene: TRBV29-1; abundance: few; CDR3aa: CSVLPALPLNTEAFF; CDR3nt: TGCAGCGTTCTCCCTGCCTTGCCCTTGAACACTGAAGCTTTCTTT
d_gene: .; j_gene: TRBJ2-7; v_gene: TRBV12-3/TRBV12-4; abundance: many; CDR3aa: CASSFLRFRGEQYF; CDR3nt: TGTGCCAGCAGTTTTTTAAGGTTTAGGGGAGAGCAGTACTTC
d_gene: .; j_gene: TRBJ1-5; v_gene: TRBV12-3/TRBV12-4; abundance: .; CDR3aa: CASSLGYQPQHF; CDR3nt: TGTGCCAGCAGTTTGGGGTATCAGCCCCAGCATTTT
d_gene: .; j_gene: TRBJ2-2; v_gene: TRBV7-9; abundance: few; CDR3aa: CASSSRTQPTGELFF; CDR3nt: TGTGCCAGCAGCTCAAGGACCCAACCGACCGGGGAGCTGTTTTTT
d_gene: .; j_gene: TRBJ1-1; v_gene: TRBV20-1; abundance: .; CDR3aa: CSAIGHMNTEAFF; CDR3nt: TGCAGTGCTATTGGGCACATGAACACTGAAGCTTTCTTT
d_gene: .; j_gene: TRBJ2-1; v_gene: TRBV18; abundance: .; CDR3aa: CASYQAGASNEQFF; CDR3nt: TGTGCCAGCTACCAGGCGGGGGCGTCTAATGAGCAGTTCTTC
d_gene: .; j_gene: TRBJ2-1; v_gene: TRBV27; abundance: .; CDR3aa: CASSFRGSNNEQFF; CDR3nt: TGTGCCAGCAGTTTCCGAGGTTCCAACAATGAGCAGTTCTTC
d_gene: .; j_gene: TRBJ2-7; v_gene: TRBV20-1; abundance: few; CDR3aa: CSAPPRGGYEQYF; CDR3nt: TGCAGTGCTCCCCCCAGGGGTGGGTACGAGCAGTACTTC
d_gene: .; j_gene: TRBJ1-2; v_gene: TRBV12-3/TRBV12-4; abundance: many; CDR3aa: CASSGTFNYGYTF; CDR3nt: TGTGCCAGCAGTGGGACCTTTAACTATGGCTACACCTTC
d_gene: .; j_gene: TRBJ1-1; v_gene: TRBV5-1; abundance: .; CDR3aa: CASSLSPPNTEAFF; CDR3nt: TGCGCCAGCAGCTTAAGTCCTCCGAACACTGAAGCTTTCTTT
d_gene: .; j_gene: TRBJ2-3; v_gene: TRBV5-6; abundance: .; CDR3aa: CAGGEGPDTQYF; CDR3nt: TGTGCAGGGGGAGAGGGGCCAGATACGCAGTATTTT
d_gene: .; j_gene: TRBJ2-1; v_gene: TRBV6-5; abundance: few; CDR3aa: CASSKTRPKMSYNEQFF; CDR3nt: TGTGCCAGCAGCAAAACCCGACCGAAGATGTCCTACAATGAGCAGTTCTTC
d_gene: .; j_gene: TRBJ2-5; v_gene: TRBV24-1; abundance: few; CDR3aa: CATSDLSGGLETQYF; CDR3nt: TGTGCCACCAGTGATTTATCGGGGGGCTTAGAGACCCAGTACTTC
d_gene: TRBD1; j_gene: TRBJ2-7; v_gene: TRBV7-6; abundance: .; CDR3aa: CASSGQVSYEQYF; CDR3nt: TGTGCCAGCAGCGGACAGGTATCCTACGAGCAGTACTTC
d_gene: TRBD1; j_gene: TRBJ2-1; v_gene: TRBV5-6; abundance: once; CDR3aa: CASRRMAGTGLSYNEQFF; CDR3nt: TGTGCCAGCAGACGAATGGCCGGGACAGGCCTATCCTACAATGAGCAGTTCTTC
d_gene: .; j_gene: TRBJ2-7; v_gene: TRBV20-1; abundance: .; CDR3aa: CSALASGLFYEQYF; CDR3nt: TGCAGTGCTTTAGCGTCAGGGCTGTTCTACGAGCAGTACTTC
d_gene: .; j_gene: TRBJ1-4; v_gene: TRBV4-2; abundance: few; CDR3aa: CASSQTQPAGKLFF; CDR3nt: TGTGCCAGCAGCCAAACCCAGCCAGCCGGAAAACTGTTTTTT
d_gene: .; j_gene: TRBJ2-3; v_gene: TRBV2; abundance: many; CDR3aa: CASSDSGPNTQYF; CDR3nt: TGTGCCAGCAGTGATTCGGGACCAAATACGCAGTATTTT
d_gene: .; j_gene: TRBJ1-4; v_gene: TRBV14; abundance: few; CDR3aa: CASSQVRGYNEKLFF; CDR3nt: TGTGCCAGCAGCCAAGTACGAGGGTATAATGAAAAACTGTTTTTT
d_gene: TRBD1; j_gene: TRBJ2-1; v_gene: TRBV4-2; abundance: many; CDR3aa: CASSQEGTGTYNEQFF; CDR3nt: TGTGCCAGCAGCCAAGAAGGGACAGGGACCTACAATGAGCAGTTCTTC
d_gene: TRBD2; j_gene: TRBJ2-1; v_gene: TRBV2; abundance: few; CDR3aa: CASRPRLADTNEQFF; CDR3nt: TGTGCCAGCAGGCCTAGACTAGCGGACACCAATGAGCAGTTCTTC
d_gene: TRBD1; j_gene: TRBJ2-7; v_gene: TRBV7-9; abundance: few; CDR3aa: CAGQQGTYEQYF; CDR3nt: TGTGCCGGACAACAGGGGACCTACGAGCAGTACTTC
d_gene: TRBD2; j_gene: TRBJ2-3; v_gene: TRBV11-2; abundance: .; CDR3aa: CASSLDWRLAPSTDTQYF; CDR3nt: TGTGCCAGCAGCTTAGACTGGAGACTAGCACCTAGCACAGATACGCAGTATTTT
d_gene: .; j_gene: TRBJ2-7; v_gene: TRBV7-2; abundance: few; CDR3aa: CASTPDFGYEQYF; CDR3nt: TGTGCCAGCACCCCCGACTTTGGATACGAGCAGTACTTC
d_gene: .; j_gene: TRBJ1-5; v_gene: TRBV27; abundance: few; CDR3aa: CASGVLGPQHF; CDR3nt: TGTGCCAGCGGTGTCCTAGGGCCCCAGCATTTT
d_gene: .; j_gene: TRBJ2-2; v_gene: TRBV28; abundance: few; CDR3aa: CASSFHYTGELFF; CDR3nt: TGTGCCAGCAGTTTCCATTACACCGGGGAGCTGTTTTTT
d_gene: TRBD2; j_gene: TRBJ2-1; v_gene: TRBV12-3/TRBV12-4; abundance: .; CDR3aa: CASSSGTSGSDEQFF; CDR3nt: TGTGCCAGCAGCTCCGGGACTAGCGGGAGTGATGAGCAGTTCTTC
d_gene: .; j_gene: TRBJ2-7; v_gene: TRBV7-9; abundance: .; CDR3aa: CASSWRRGEQYF; CDR3nt: TGTGCCAGCAGTTGGAGGCGGGGCGAGCAGTACTTC
d_gene: .; j_gene: TRBJ1-1; v_gene: TRBV5-1; abundance: .; CDR3aa: CASSSGLQGTEAFF; CDR3nt: TGCGCCAGCAGCTCGGGACTCCAGGGCACTGAAGCTTTCTTT